Here is one T cell receptor (beta chain) with its context. Its antigen is as yet unknown. Repertoires were generated with immunoSEQ multiplex PCR, while TCRdb's copy carries only in-frame clones and drops some. The sample records just under 70,000 clones, about two thirds being singletons. In germline, CDR1 is SGHTA, CDR2 FQGNSA. The CDR3 runs to 14 residues. The V end lost 5 bases, the J end lost 7 bases, and 12 bases lay between the germline ends. This entry belongs to a study of cytotoxic CD8 clonotypes in ibrutinib-treated CLL. Overall study results and limits: Public clonotypes, found uncommonly, either contracted or stayed stable on treatment.

Sequenced here: PBMCs, sampled after 12 months of ibrutinib treatment. This clonotype was obtained from a human donor with chronic lymphocytic leukemia. J is TRBJ1-6 and V is TRBV7-2; a weak D match, TRBD1 (6 bases). The DNA for the CDR3 is TGTGCCAGCAGCATGACAGGCGGCAATTCACCCCTCCACTTT. The encoded protein is CASSMTGGNSPLHF.